This TCR beta chain was captured in a study of CD8 T cells in Susac syndrome. Diagnostic criteria defined recently for definite or probable disease were met by the Susac syndrome patients. RNA, at roughly 0.45 to 1 ug, was reverse transcribed with random hexamers. TCRdb reprocessed the immunoSEQ multiplex PCR reads via MiXCR and lists one record per CDR3 protein. The top ten hold 0.15% of the sample, which has about 210,000 distinct CDR3 sequences, about 94% seen once. The CDR3 is 16 amino acids. Germline V gene data show CDR1 as MNHEY and CDR2 as SVGEGT. Between the trimmed V and J ends, which lost 2 bases and 4 bases, there was a span of 15 bases.

V gene TRBV6-2 or TRBV6-3 combines with J gene TRBJ2-1; D unclear. The sequence was collected from a human donor with Susac syndrome. What was sequenced was CD4+ T cells from PBMCs. CDR3 protein: CASSYPEDKDYNEQFF. In DNA form, the CDR3 reads TGTGCCAGCAGTTACCCGGAAGATAAAGATTACAATGAGCAGTTCTTC.